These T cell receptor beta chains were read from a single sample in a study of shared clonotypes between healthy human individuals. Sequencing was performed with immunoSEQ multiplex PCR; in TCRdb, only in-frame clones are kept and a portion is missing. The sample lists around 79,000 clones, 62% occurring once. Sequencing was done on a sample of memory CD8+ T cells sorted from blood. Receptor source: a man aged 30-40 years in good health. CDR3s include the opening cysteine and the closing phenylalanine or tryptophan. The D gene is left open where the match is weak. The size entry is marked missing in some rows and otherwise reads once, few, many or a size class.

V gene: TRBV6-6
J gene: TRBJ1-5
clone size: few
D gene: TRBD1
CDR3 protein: CASIRQGDQPQHF

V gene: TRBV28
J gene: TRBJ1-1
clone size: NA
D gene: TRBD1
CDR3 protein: CASSLSGQGKGTEAFF

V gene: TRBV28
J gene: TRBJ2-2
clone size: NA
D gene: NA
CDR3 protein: CASSLFRGSGELFF

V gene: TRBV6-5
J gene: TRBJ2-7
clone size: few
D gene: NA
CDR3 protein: CASSTNYEQYF

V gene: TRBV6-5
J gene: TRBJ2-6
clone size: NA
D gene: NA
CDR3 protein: CASSPSSGANVLTF

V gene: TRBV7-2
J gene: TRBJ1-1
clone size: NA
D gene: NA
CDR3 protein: CASSLVFPEAFF

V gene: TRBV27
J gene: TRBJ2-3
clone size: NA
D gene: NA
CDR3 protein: CATRGSPHTDTQYF

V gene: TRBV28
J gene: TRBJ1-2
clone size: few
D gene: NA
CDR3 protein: CATRPGNYGYTF

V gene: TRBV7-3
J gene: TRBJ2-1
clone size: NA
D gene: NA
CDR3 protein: CASSLNGNEQFF

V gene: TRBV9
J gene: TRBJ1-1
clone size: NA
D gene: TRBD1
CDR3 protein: CASSRGQGDTEAFF

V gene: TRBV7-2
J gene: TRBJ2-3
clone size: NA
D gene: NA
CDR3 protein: CASSTTHLGLQYF

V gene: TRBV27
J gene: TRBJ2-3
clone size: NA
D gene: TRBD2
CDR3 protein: CASSLSSSGSLDTQYF

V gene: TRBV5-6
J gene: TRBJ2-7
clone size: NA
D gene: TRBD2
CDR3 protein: CASSSTSGRLRSYEQYF

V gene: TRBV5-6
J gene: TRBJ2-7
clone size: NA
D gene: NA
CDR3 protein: CASSFISGDEQYF

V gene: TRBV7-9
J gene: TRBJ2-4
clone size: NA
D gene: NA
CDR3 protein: CASSLVGGFENIQYF

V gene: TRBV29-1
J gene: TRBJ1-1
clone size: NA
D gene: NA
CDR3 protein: CSVGPGNTEAFF